These T cell receptor beta chains were read from a single sample in a study of blood T cell repertoires in COVID-19. Method: immunoSEQ multiplex PCR; TCRdb's copy keeps in-frame clones and lacks some. The sample consists of some 56,000 clones, roughly 86% of them appearing once. Sequencing used peripheral blood. The receptors stem from a woman aged 80 or over with acute or convalescent COVID-19. CDR3s include the opening cysteine and the closing phenylalanine or tryptophan. Fields, in order: clone size, V gene, D gene, J gene, CDR3 protein, CDR3 DNA. D genes are given only for firm matches. Size is omitted from some rows. Given values are once, few, many or a class for expanded clones.

clone_size: NA; v_call: TRBV10-1; d_call: TRBD2; j_call: TRBJ2-1; cdr3_aa: CASGRGSFDEQFF; cdr3_nt: TGCGCCAGCGGGCGCGGGAGTTTCGATGAGCAGTTCTTC
clone_size: few; v_call: TRBV3-1/TRBV3-2; d_call: TRBD1; j_call: TRBJ2-7; cdr3_aa: CASSRGQGYEQYF; cdr3_nt: TGTGCCAGCAGCCGGGGACAGGGTTACGAGCAGTACTTC
clone_size: NA; v_call: TRBV7-8; d_call: NA; j_call: TRBJ2-7; cdr3_aa: CASSLYSRSYEQYF; cdr3_nt: TGTGCCAGCAGCTTATATAGCAGAAGCTACGAGCAGTACTTC
clone_size: NA; v_call: TRBV12-3/TRBV12-4; d_call: TRBD2; j_call: TRBJ2-5; cdr3_aa: CASSRLAQETQYF; cdr3_nt: TGTGCCAGCAGTCGACTAGCACAAGAGACCCAGTACTTC
clone_size: NA; v_call: TRBV6-6; d_call: NA; j_call: TRBJ1-1; cdr3_aa: CASSYTQGNTEAFF; cdr3_nt: TGTGCCAGCAGTTACACGCAGGGGAACACTGAAGCTTTCTTT
clone_size: NA; v_call: TRBV6-4; d_call: TRBD2; j_call: TRBJ2-4; cdr3_aa: CASSPPVPGLAGRGNIQYF; cdr3_nt: TGTGCCAGCAGTCCCCCTGTCCCGGGACTAGCGGGGAGGGGGAACATTCAGTACTTC
clone_size: NA; v_call: TRBV25-1; d_call: TRBD2; j_call: TRBJ2-1; cdr3_aa: CASSDSGGAYNEQFF; cdr3_nt: TGTGCCAGCAGTGATAGCGGGGGGGCTTACAATGAGCAGTTCTTC
clone_size: NA; v_call: TRBV10-2; d_call: TRBD2; j_call: TRBJ2-1; cdr3_aa: CASSEWREGEQFF; cdr3_nt: TGCGCCAGCAGTGAATGGCGGGAGGGTGAGCAGTTCTTC
clone_size: NA; v_call: TRBV20-1; d_call: TRBD1; j_call: TRBJ1-3; cdr3_aa: CSASFGTGSGNTIYF; cdr3_nt: TGCAGTGCTAGTTTTGGGACAGGGTCTGGAAACACCATATATTTT
clone_size: NA; v_call: TRBV18; d_call: NA; j_call: TRBJ2-2; cdr3_aa: CASSPRQLDTGELFF; cdr3_nt: TGTGCCAGCTCACCACGTCAGCTAGACACCGGGGAGCTGTTTTTT
clone_size: NA; v_call: TRBV11-3; d_call: TRBD1; j_call: TRBJ1-3; cdr3_aa: CASSPQTGFSGNTIYF; cdr3_nt: TGTGCCAGCAGCCCCCAGACAGGGTTCTCTGGAAACACCATATATTTT
clone_size: NA; v_call: TRBV18; d_call: TRBD2; j_call: TRBJ2-3; cdr3_aa: CASSPPNGLAGDADTQYF; cdr3_nt: TGTGCCAGCTCGCCACCCAACGGACTAGCGGGAGATGCAGATACGCAGTATTTT
clone_size: NA; v_call: TRBV4-2; d_call: TRBD2; j_call: TRBJ2-1; cdr3_aa: CASSPQTGTSGNEQFF; cdr3_nt: TGTGCCAGCAGCCCTCAAACCGGGACTAGCGGGAATGAGCAGTTCTTC
clone_size: NA; v_call: TRBV18; d_call: NA; j_call: TRBJ1-2; cdr3_aa: CASSPIGGSNYGYTF; cdr3_nt: TGTGCCAGCTCACCGATCGGGGGTTCTAACTATGGCTACACCTTC
clone_size: NA; v_call: TRBV6-5; d_call: TRBD2; j_call: TRBJ2-1; cdr3_aa: CASGLANNEQFF; cdr3_nt: TGTGCCAGTGGACTAGCGAACAATGAGCAGTTCTTC
clone_size: once; v_call: TRBV11-3; d_call: NA; j_call: TRBJ2-2; cdr3_aa: CASRSSPGELFF; cdr3_nt: TGTGCCAGCCGTTCAAGCCCCGGGGAGCTGTTTTTT
clone_size: NA; v_call: TRBV5-1; d_call: NA; j_call: TRBJ2-2; cdr3_aa: CASSAGNRLNTGELFF; cdr3_nt: TGCGCCAGCAGCGCGGGGAACAGGTTAAACACCGGGGAGCTGTTTTTT
clone_size: NA; v_call: TRBV18; d_call: TRBD2; j_call: TRBJ2-3; cdr3_aa: CASSPSSGRSGTQYF; cdr3_nt: TGTGCCAGCTCACCGTCGAGCGGGAGGTCAGGTACGCAGTATTTT
clone_size: NA; v_call: TRBV6-2/TRBV6-3; d_call: TRBD1; j_call: TRBJ2-4; cdr3_aa: CASSGRQGPTIQYF; cdr3_nt: TGTGCCAGCAGTGGCAGACAGGGTCCGACCATTCAGTACTTC
clone_size: NA; v_call: TRBV12-3/TRBV12-4; d_call: NA; j_call: TRBJ1-3; cdr3_aa: CASSFAGNTIYF; cdr3_nt: TGTGCCAGCAGTTTTGCGGGAAACACCATATATTTT
clone_size: NA; v_call: TRBV2; d_call: TRBD1; j_call: TRBJ1-5; cdr3_aa: CASSRTGQGIQPQHF; cdr3_nt: TGTGCCAGCAGCAGGACAGGGCAGGGCATCCAGCCCCAGCATTTT
clone_size: NA; v_call: TRBV3-1/TRBV3-2; d_call: NA; j_call: TRBJ1-3; cdr3_aa: CASSPIPVYVGNTIYF; cdr3_nt: TGTGCCAGCAGCCCCATCCCGGTTTATGTGGGAAACACCATATATTTT
clone_size: once; v_call: TRBV6-5; d_call: NA; j_call: TRBJ1-5; cdr3_aa: CASSYPARGSNQPQHF; cdr3_nt: TGTGCCAGCAGTTACCCCGCCCGGGGTAGCAATCAGCCCCAGCATTTT
clone_size: once; v_call: TRBV6-1; d_call: NA; j_call: TRBJ1-6; cdr3_aa: CASSELSSYNSPLHF; cdr3_nt: TGTGCCAGCAGTGAATTGAGCTCCTATAATTCACCCCTCCACTTT
clone_size: NA; v_call: TRBV11-2; d_call: TRBD1; j_call: TRBJ2-2; cdr3_aa: CASSYRQGGTGELFF; cdr3_nt: TGTGCCAGCAGCTACAGACAGGGTGGCACCGGGGAGCTGTTTTTT
clone_size: NA; v_call: TRBV5-4; d_call: TRBD2; j_call: TRBJ2-5; cdr3_aa: CASSLARGGETQYF; cdr3_nt: TGTGCCAGCAGCTTGGCCCGGGGGGGGGAGACCCAGTACTTC
clone_size: NA; v_call: TRBV29-1; d_call: TRBD1; j_call: TRBJ2-3; cdr3_aa: CSAGGITDTQYF; cdr3_nt: TGCAGCGCAGGGGGCATCACAGATACGCAGTATTTT
clone_size: NA; v_call: TRBV7-9; d_call: TRBD2; j_call: TRBJ2-5; cdr3_aa: CASSLAGTSGTLTQYF; cdr3_nt: TGTGCCAGCAGCTTAGCGGGGACTAGCGGGACCCTTACCCAGTACTTC
clone_size: NA; v_call: TRBV5-1; d_call: NA; j_call: TRBJ2-3; cdr3_aa: CASSLVAESTDTQYF; cdr3_nt: TGCGCCAGCAGCTTGGTTGCGGAAAGCACAGATACGCAGTATTTT
clone_size: NA; v_call: TRBV7-9; d_call: TRBD1; j_call: TRBJ2-7; cdr3_aa: CASSLRGGGYEQYF; cdr3_nt: TGTGCCAGCAGCCTCAGAGGGGGCGGATACGAGCAGTACTTC
clone_size: NA; v_call: TRBV4-1; d_call: NA; j_call: TRBJ1-5; cdr3_aa: CASSQGRDLGGNQPQHF; cdr3_nt: TGCGCCAGCAGCCAAGGCCGGGACTTGGGGGGCAATCAGCCCCAGCATTTT
clone_size: NA; v_call: TRBV9; d_call: NA; j_call: TRBJ1-3; cdr3_aa: CASSVAGFLAAGNTIYF; cdr3_nt: TGTGCCAGCAGCGTGGCCGGGTTTCTTGCGGCTGGAAACACCATATATTTT
clone_size: NA; v_call: TRBV6-1; d_call: TRBD2; j_call: TRBJ2-7; cdr3_aa: CASSERRGGYEQYF; cdr3_nt: TGTGCCAGCAGTGAACGCCGCGGGGGATACGAGCAGTACTTC
clone_size: NA; v_call: TRBV7-2; d_call: NA; j_call: TRBJ2-7; cdr3_aa: CASSFLGYEQYF; cdr3_nt: TGTGCCAGCAGCTTTCTCGGGTACGAGCAGTACTTC
clone_size: many; v_call: TRBV13; d_call: TRBD1; j_call: TRBJ2-1; cdr3_aa: CASSMGQPLNEQFF; cdr3_nt: TGTGCCAGCAGCATGGGACAGCCACTAAATGAGCAGTTCTTC
clone_size: once; v_call: TRBV5-1; d_call: NA; j_call: TRBJ1-4; cdr3_aa: CASSLARVDEKLFF; cdr3_nt: TGCGCCAGCAGCCTCGCCAGGGTGGATGAAAAACTGTTTTTT
clone_size: NA; v_call: TRBV7-7; d_call: NA; j_call: TRBJ2-1; cdr3_aa: CASSFGWAESNEQFF; cdr3_nt: TGTGCTAGCAGCTTCGGTTGGGCAGAGAGTAATGAGCAGTTCTTC
clone_size: NA; v_call: TRBV7-2; d_call: NA; j_call: TRBJ1-2; cdr3_aa: CASSVNTDNRYGYTF; cdr3_nt: TGTGCCAGCAGCGTTAATACAGACAATCGCTATGGCTACACCTTC
clone_size: NA; v_call: TRBV2; d_call: TRBD1; j_call: TRBJ2-5; cdr3_aa: CASSGTGGPSYQETQYF; cdr3_nt: TGTGCCAGCAGTGGAACAGGGGGTCCTTCCTACCAAGAGACCCAGTACTTC
clone_size: NA; v_call: TRBV6-1; d_call: NA; j_call: TRBJ1-5; cdr3_aa: CASSENPFNQPQHF; cdr3_nt: TGTGCCAGCAGTGAAAATCCCTTCAATCAGCCCCAGCATTTT
clone_size: NA; v_call: TRBV9; d_call: NA; j_call: TRBJ1-2; cdr3_aa: CASSVGGGEGYTF; cdr3_nt: TGTGCCAGCAGCGTAGGTGGAGGGGAAGGCTACACCTTC
clone_size: NA; v_call: TRBV6-6; d_call: NA; j_call: TRBJ1-1; cdr3_aa: CASWGQDDLNTEAFF; cdr3_nt: TGTGCCAGCTGGGGGCAGGACGACCTAAACACTGAAGCTTTCTTT
clone_size: few; v_call: TRBV2; d_call: NA; j_call: TRBJ1-1; cdr3_aa: CASNREGNTEAFF; cdr3_nt: TGTGCCAGCAACAGGGAGGGGAACACTGAAGCTTTCTTT
clone_size: NA; v_call: TRBV28; d_call: TRBD2; j_call: TRBJ2-1; cdr3_aa: CASSPGTSGREQFF; cdr3_nt: TGTGCCAGCAGCCCGGGGACTAGCGGGAGGGAGCAGTTCTTC
clone_size: NA; v_call: TRBV5-4; d_call: NA; j_call: TRBJ2-1; cdr3_aa: CASSLRGSYNEQFF; cdr3_nt: TGTGCCAGCAGCTTGAGGGGCTCCTACAATGAGCAGTTCTTC
clone_size: NA; v_call: TRBV7-8; d_call: TRBD1; j_call: TRBJ1-5; cdr3_aa: CASSLAGTGVYQPQHF; cdr3_nt: TGTGCCAGCAGCTTAGCAGGGACAGGGGTGTATCAGCCCCAGCATTTT
clone_size: NA; v_call: TRBV7-3; d_call: NA; j_call: TRBJ2-3; cdr3_aa: CASSPGSSDTQYF; cdr3_nt: TGTGCCAGCAGCCCTGGCTCCTCAGATACGCAGTATTTT
clone_size: NA; v_call: TRBV7-3; d_call: TRBD2; j_call: TRBJ2-3; cdr3_aa: CASSFSRTSGIAPPVDTQYF; cdr3_nt: TGTGCCAGCAGCTTCTCCAGGACTAGCGGGATCGCCCCCCCGGTTGATACGCAGTATTTT
clone_size: NA; v_call: TRBV21-1; d_call: NA; j_call: TRBJ2-6; cdr3_aa: CASSKRDRAGANVLTF; cdr3_nt: TGTGCCAGCAGCAAGCGAGACAGGGCTGGGGCCAACGTCCTGACTTTC
clone_size: NA; v_call: TRBV6-6; d_call: NA; j_call: TRBJ1-6; cdr3_aa: CASSPPGILNSPLHF; cdr3_nt: TGTGCCAGCAGTCCCCCGGGGATACTAAATTCACCCCTCCACTTT
clone_size: NA; v_call: TRBV2; d_call: TRBD1; j_call: TRBJ2-5; cdr3_aa: CASTVRGQETQYF; cdr3_nt: TGTGCCAGCACTGTCAGGGGGCAAGAGACCCAGTACTTC
clone_size: NA; v_call: TRBV19; d_call: NA; j_call: TRBJ2-1; cdr3_aa: CASSEGRRLNNEQFF; cdr3_nt: TGTGCCAGTAGTGAAGGGAGAAGGCTCAACAATGAGCAGTTCTTC
clone_size: NA; v_call: TRBV5-6; d_call: TRBD2; j_call: TRBJ2-1; cdr3_aa: CASSGVASGRGYNEQFF; cdr3_nt: TGTGCCAGCAGCGGGGTGGCTAGCGGGAGGGGGTACAATGAGCAGTTCTTC
clone_size: NA; v_call: TRBV19; d_call: TRBD1; j_call: TRBJ2-1; cdr3_aa: CASSRGQRNEQFF; cdr3_nt: TGTGCCAGTAGTAGGGGACAGCGAAATGAGCAGTTCTTC
clone_size: NA; v_call: TRBV5-1; d_call: TRBD2; j_call: TRBJ2-3; cdr3_aa: CASSLVLAGADTQYF; cdr3_nt: TGCGCCAGCAGCTTGGTGCTAGCGGGAGCAGATACGCAGTATTTT
clone_size: NA; v_call: TRBV7-6; d_call: TRBD2; j_call: TRBJ2-3; cdr3_aa: CASSLGTSGGTDTQYF; cdr3_nt: TGTGCCAGCAGCTTAGGTACTAGCGGGGGCACAGATACGCAGTATTTT
clone_size: NA; v_call: TRBV3-1/TRBV3-2; d_call: TRBD2; j_call: TRBJ2-1; cdr3_aa: CASSQEGAGVAYNEQFF; cdr3_nt: TGTGCCAGCAGCCAAGAAGGAGCGGGAGTCGCCTACAATGAGCAGTTCTTC
clone_size: NA; v_call: TRBV10-3; d_call: NA; j_call: TRBJ2-2; cdr3_aa: CALSRGGADTGELFF; cdr3_nt: TGTGCCTTATCAAGGGGGGGCGCGGACACCGGGGAGCTGTTTTTT
clone_size: NA; v_call: TRBV15; d_call: TRBD1; j_call: TRBJ1-5; cdr3_aa: CATSTATGGLGINQPQHF; cdr3_nt: TGTGCCACCTCCACCGCGACAGGGGGCTTAGGGATTAATCAGCCCCAGCATTTT
clone_size: NA; v_call: TRBV5-1; d_call: NA; j_call: TRBJ1-5; cdr3_aa: CASSKGLNSNQPQHF; cdr3_nt: TGCGCCAGCAGCAAGGGACTCAATAGCAATCAGCCCCAGCATTTT